This T cell receptor (beta chain) was identified in a study of blood T cell repertoires in COVID-19. Across the study: COVID-19 samples, acute and convalescent, were from the United States, Italy and Spain. Sample material is recorded as cDNA or gDNA derived from T cells, B-cell-depleted T cells, or PBMCs.

Source study methods: Amplification of reference gene primers was used by the study to estimate nucleated cell counts. Using immunoSEQ multiplex PCR, the repertoire was profiled, and TCRdb retains in-frame clones only, with some absent. The V and J calls and clone size are taken from that table; D and trimming were inferred from the DNA. The table lists 180,000 or so clones, around 76% of them singletons, with 8.4% in the top ten. CDR3 length: 15 amino acids. Trimming removed 2 bases from V and 2 bases from J, with 13 bases in between. Germline CDR1 is MNHEY and CDR2 is SVGAGI. The chain employs TRBV6-5 and TRBJ2-7; D perhaps matches TRBD1 (5 bases). Specimen: peripheral blood. The clonotype originates from a woman aged 65 to 85 with acute or convalescent COVID-19. The chain's CDR3 is CASSYQSGAAYEQYF. CDR3 DNA: TGTGCCAGCAGTTACCAATCTGGGGCGGCCTACGAGCAGTACTTC.